This TCR beta chain was identified in a study of PD-L1 blockade in urothelial cancer. Study at large: Timepoints chosen for blood analysis were 3 weeks (second dose) and 6 weeks after treatment start.

Some clones are missing from TCRdb's copy, which holds only in-frame ones; the method was immunoSEQ multiplex PCR. This table holds tens of thousands of clones, nearly 90% found once. Documented time point: pretreatment peripheral blood. The CDR3 contains 15 residues. The ends were cut back, 4 bases at V and 2 bases at J, with 16 bases in the middle. The V gene's germline CDR1 is SGDLS and CDR2 YYNGEE. Sequences were derived from PBMCs, sampled around atezolizumab (anti-PD-L1) treatment. The receptor was derived from a man aged 60 to 69 with urothelial cancer. This chain links TRBV9 with TRBJ2-7, with a possible D match to TRBD2 (6 bases). The CDR3 coding sequence is TGTGCCAGCAGCTCGGCCGGGACTTTTACCTACGAGCAGTACTTC. Protein: CASSSAGTFTYEQYF. The whole variable domain, filled in from reference TRBV9 and TRBJ2-7, reads DSGVTQTPKHLITATGQRVTLRCSPRSGDLSVYWYQQSLDQGLQFLIQYYNGEERAKGNILERFSAQQFPDLHSELNLSSLELGDSALYFCASSSAGTFTYEQYFGPGTRLTVT.